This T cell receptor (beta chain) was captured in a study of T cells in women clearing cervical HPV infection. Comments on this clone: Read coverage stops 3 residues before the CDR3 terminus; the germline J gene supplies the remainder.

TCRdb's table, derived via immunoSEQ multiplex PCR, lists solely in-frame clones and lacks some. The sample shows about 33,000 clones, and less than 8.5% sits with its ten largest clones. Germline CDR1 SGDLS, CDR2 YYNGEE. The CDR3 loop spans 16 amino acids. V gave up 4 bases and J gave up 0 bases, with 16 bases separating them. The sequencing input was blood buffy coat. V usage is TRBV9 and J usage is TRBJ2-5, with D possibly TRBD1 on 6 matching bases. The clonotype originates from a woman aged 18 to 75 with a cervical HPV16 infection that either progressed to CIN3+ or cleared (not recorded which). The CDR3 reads CASSSGTHSYQETQYF. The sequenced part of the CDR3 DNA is TGTGCCAGCAGCTCCGGGACACACTCGTACCAAGAGACC.